Listed below are T cell receptor beta chains from one sample, sequenced in a study of cytomegalovirus exposure and HLA in healthy donors. Sequencing used immunoSEQ multiplex PCR; TCRdb keeps in-frame clones, though not all of them. The sample yields about 130,000 clones, more than 70% seen once. Sequencing was done on a sample of PBMCs. These receptors all stem from a male donor in good health and CMV-seronegative. The CDR3 runs from the conserved cysteine through the conserved F or W. Rows give clone size only sometimes, using once, few, many, or a class for an expanded clone.

J | size | V | CDR3
TRBJ1-1 | - | TRBV30 | CAWSRQGHTEAFF
TRBJ2-1 | few | TRBV4-1 | CASSPRTGGNEQFF
TRBJ2-7 | - | TRBV2 | CASRRTGTSYEQYF
TRBJ2-7 | - | TRBV9 | CASSPNDRAHYEQYF
TRBJ2-7 | - | TRBV7-8 | CASSLATEGSYEQYF
TRBJ1-2 | - | TRBV7-2 | CASNAQGYGYTF
TRBJ1-5 | - | TRBV21-1 | CASSAPTEQGSNQPQHF
TRBJ1-5 | - | TRBV6-1 | CASSEFYSNQPQHF
TRBJ2-7 | - | TRBV9 | CASSVGQGTIPYEQYF
TRBJ2-5 | - | TRBV11-3 | CASSLVGHSIGETQYF
TRBJ1-5 | - | TRBV30 | CAWSVSTLGQPQHF
TRBJ2-3 | - | TRBV27 | CASSLNRGDTDTQYF
TRBJ1-2 | - | TRBV2 | CASSPRTGPGYTF
TRBJ1-5 | - | TRBV6-5 | CASRTGNQPQHF
TRBJ1-5 | - | TRBV30 | CAWSVPFTGQGDDQPQHF
TRBJ2-7 | - | TRBV6-4 | CASSDRGDRGHKDEQYF
TRBJ2-7 | - | TRBV5-1 | CASASESYEQYF
TRBJ1-1 | - | TRBV25-1 | CASRKTGDNTEAFF
TRBJ2-3 | - | TRBV6-5 | CASSYSRGGSTDTQYF
TRBJ1-5 | - | TRBV4-3 | CASSQEPGQGYQPQHF
TRBJ1-1 | - | TRBV4-1 | CASSQPETGGGTEAFF
TRBJ2-5 | - | TRBV2 | CASSTTGEGETQYF
TRBJ1-1 | - | TRBV9 | CASSVNPQVNTEAFF
TRBJ2-3 | - | TRBV27 | CASSDQGAGDTQYF
TRBJ2-3 | few | TRBV27 | CASRITQGLAGNHSTDTQYF
TRBJ2-1 | - | TRBV5-6 | CASSLAGDHEQFF
TRBJ1-2 | - | TRBV30 | CAWSDPGYGYTF
TRBJ1-1 | - | TRBV5-1 | CASSLDREGAEAFF
TRBJ1-5 | few | TRBV6-5 | CAGGRDRGGNQPQHF
TRBJ1-4 | - | TRBV9 | CASSAPVNEKLFF
TRBJ2-1 | few | TRBV5-1 | CASSLPDNEQFF
TRBJ1-1 | - | TRBV27 | CASSAILRGLNTEAFF
TRBJ2-6 | - | TRBV7-8 | CASSLAGHLSGANVLTF
TRBJ2-1 | - | TRBV6-1 | CATFAGTGANEQFF
TRBJ1-1 | few | TRBV4-1 | CASSLEGQGRNTEAFF
TRBJ2-2 | - | TRBV6-4 | CASSDFRGAGELFF
TRBJ2-3 | - | TRBV2 | CASHLSGGADTQYF
TRBJ2-5 | - | TRBV2 | CASRRGGLAGGPETQYF
TRBJ2-5 | - | TRBV13 | CASSSGTSGGVETQYF
TRBJ2-1 | - | TRBV6-1 | CASSEAPPHGGGLISSYNEQFF
TRBJ2-4 | - | TRBV5-5 | CASSLAALAKNIQYF
TRBJ2-1 | few | TRBV5-6 | CASSFDRGHEQFF
TRBJ1-5 | - | TRBV7-2 | CASSLEGQASQPQHF
TRBJ2-1 | - | TRBV6-6 | CASSYSGDEQFF
TRBJ2-2 | - | TRBV5-1 | CASSLGTGGTGELFF
TRBJ2-7 | - | TRBV9 | CASSVNEIEQYF